This entry describes one TCR beta chain. Its antigen is not yet known. It has no much larger one-base neighbor in the sample; base qualities were not kept. The trial excluded patients who had a history of autoimmune disease or were on systemic immunosuppression. In every dose cohort, peripheral blood was drawn for TCR sequencing at baseline, cycle 4 day 1, and cycle 7 day 1. The samples were taken from a phase I, first-in-human, multicenter, open-label dose-escalation trial of ivuxolimab. The trial enrolled adults with locally advanced or metastatic head and neck squamous cell, hepatocellular, melanoma or renal cell carcinoma. Before TCR sequencing, CD4+ and CD8+ T cells were separately sorted from peripheral blood. This record belongs to a study of OX40 agonist ivuxolimab in advanced cancers. Looking at the study overall: Ivuxolimab was an agonistic, fully human IgG2 monoclonal antibody directed against OX40 (CD134), a costimulatory receptor. Prior anti-PD-1, anti-PD-L1 or anti-CTLA-4 therapy was permitted, and approximately 41% of dose-escalation patients had received checkpoint inhibitors. The purpose of peripheral TCRbeta sequencing was to test whether ivuxolimab changed TCR sequence diversity and led to clonal T-cell expansion. A male proportion of 75% to 85% and a mean age of approximately 60 years, ranging from about 20 to 80, were recorded for the dose-escalation cohort. The paper reports the monotherapy dose-escalation portion (N of about 56 patients) of the phase I ivuxolimab trial. Intravenous ivuxolimab was administered to patients every 2 weeks at six dose levels: 0.01, 0.1, 0.3, 1.5, 3 and 10 mg/kg. Of the roughly 53 patients in dose escalation, about 20 had hepatocellular carcinoma, some 15 had melanoma, 9 had renal cell carcinoma and 9 had head and neck cancer. Partial responses occurred in three dose-escalation patients: two with cutaneous melanoma and one with hepatocellular carcinoma.

Genomic DNA was isolated from the sorted cells so that the TCRbeta CDR3 region could be sequenced. TCRbeta CDR3 regions were sequenced using the immunoSEQ Assay. Entries here come from immuneACCESS through TCRdb and include only in-frame sequences with V and J called. Some clones fail to appear in such tables; in the studies checked, an unresolved V gene covers under half of the shortfall, and the cause of the remainder is unknown. The sample profile shows 25,000 to 40,000 clones; 81% of them were found once. About 20% of the sample comes from the top ten. From its cysteine to its phenylalanine, the CDR3 spans 13 amino acids. The DNA shown is the 39-base CDR3, in frame from base 1. The germline V gene (reference sequence) gives CDR1 as SEHNR and CDR2 as FQNEAQ. Cut back by 1 base and 6 bases, the V and J ends lie 9 bases apart. Overall study outcomes, separate from this receptor: Low levels of normalized T-cell clonal expansion were also seen in some patients who did not respond. At doses from 0.1 to 3.0 mg/kg, clonal expansion was seen in both CD4+ and CD8+ blood T cells between baseline and week 6. The antigen specificity of the clonally expanded peripheral T cells was not determined. On average, CD8+ T cells showed more expanded clones than CD4+ T cells after ivuxolimab. Partial responders in the 0.1-3.0 mg/kg groups had among the lowest normalized peripheral clonal expansion, especially among CD8+ T cells.

This chain joins TRBV7-9 to TRBJ1-2, with TRBD1 tentatively as D gene (6 bases match). The receptor comes from an adult with an advanced solid tumor such as melanoma, head and neck, liver or kidney cancer. This specimen consisted of CD4+ or CD8+ T cells sorted from blood, obtained in a trial of the OX40 agonist ivuxolimab. CDR3 sequence: CASSLEQGDGYTF. The nucleotides read TGTGCCAGCAGCTTAGAACAGGGTGATGGCTACACCTTC.